The 17 T cell receptor beta chains listed next were all sequenced from one sample in a study of cytomegalovirus exposure and HLA in healthy donors. The PCR used 60 Vbeta and 13 Jbeta primers. TCRdb's table, derived via immunoSEQ multiplex PCR, lists solely in-frame clones and lacks some. This repertoire shows some 91,000 clones, about 80% found once; its top ten account for about 0.69%. The specimen sequenced was PBMCs. The source is a woman aged 60-75 years in good health and CMV-seronegative.

The chain joins TRBV5-1 to TRBJ1-1, with TRBD1 matching over 9 bases. Germline CDR1 SGHRS, CDR2 YFSETQ. V dropped 6 bases and J dropped 1; count of bases not matched to a gene: 4. The CDR3 is 14 residues long. CDR3 sequence (DNA): TGCGCCAGCAATCCGGGACAGGGGAACACTGAAGCTTTCTTT. This translates into CASNPGQGNTEAFF.

This clone has a handful of counts. The chain employs TRBV11-2 and TRBJ1-2; D is perhaps TRBD1 (6 bases). V was cut by 3 bases and J by 4 bases, with 12 bases left in between. Germline values: CDR1 SGHAT, CDR2 FQNNGV. The CDR3 covers 14 residues. CDR3 sequence reads: CASSFQGPSYGYTF. The CDR3 region has the DNA TGTGCCAGCAGCTTCCAGGGGCCATCCTATGGCTACACCTTC.

The chain has TRBV7-9 and TRBJ2-1, with D unresolved. The CDR3 has 16 residues. The germline CDR1 and CDR2 sequences are SEHNR and FQNEAQ (reference sequence). Deletions cut 5 bases from V and 0 bases from J, with 14 bases between. CDR3 region: CASSPPATISYNEQFF. Written as DNA, the CDR3 is TGTGCCAGCAGCCCCCCTGCCACTATCTCCTACAATGAGCAGTTCTTC.

The chain employs TRBV6-5 and TRBJ1-1; unclear D gene. The germline CDR1 and CDR2 sequences are MNHEY and SVGAGI. CDR3 length: 13 amino acids. Trimming removed 2 bases at V and 2 bases at J, with 6 bases between. The DNA of the CDR3 is TGTGCCAGCAGTTACGCGAGAAACACTGAAGCTTTCTTT. Residues: CASSYARNTEAFF.

The CDR3 coding sequence is TGTGCCAGCAGCTACCTCCAGGGGGATGGCTACACCTTC. It specifies CASSYLQGDGYTF. The rearrangement links TRBV7-9 to TRBJ1-2; 7 bases match TRBD1. The CDR3 covers 13 residues. V was pared by 4 bases and J by 6 bases, with 5 bases of the junction left unmatched. CDR1 SEHNR and CDR2 FQNEAQ come from the germline V gene (reference sequence). Complete variable domain (other parts from reference TRBV7-9 and TRBJ1-2): DTGVSQNPRHKITKRGQNVTFRCDPISEHNRLYWYRQTLGQGPEFLTYFQNEAQLEKSRLLSDRFSAERPKGSFSTLEIQRTEQGDSAMYLCASSYLQGDGYTFGSGTRLTVV.

The chain's CDR3 is CASRTTGLGYGYTF. The CDR3 DNA is TGTGCCAGCAGGACAACAGGGTTGGGCTATGGCTACACCTTC. The gene calls are TRBV6-5 and TRBJ1-2; perhaps TRBD1 as D (6 bases). V lost 6 bases, J lost 4 bases, and 15 bases lay in between. The CDR3 has 14 residues. Germline lookup yields CDR1 MNHEY and CDR2 SVGAGI.

V gene TRBV25-1 combines with J gene TRBJ1-2; D uncertain. The V gene's germline CDR1 is MGHDK and CDR2 SYGVNS. Trimming shortened V by 3 bases and J by 2 bases, and 4 bases separated the two germline ends. CDR3 length: 12 residues. The CDR3: CASSDGNYGYTF. In DNA form, the CDR3 reads TGTGCCAGCAGTGACGGGAACTATGGCTACACCTTC.

The chain uses TRBV5-6 and TRBJ2-7; D unresolved. With 2 bases removed from V and 3 bases from J, the gap between germline ends came to 3 bases. Germline-derived CDR1 and CDR2 are SGHDT and YYEEEE. The CDR3 loop spans 11 amino acids. The CDR3 nucleotides read TGTGCCAGCAGCTTTAGCTACGAGCAGTACTTC. It translates to CASSFSYEQYF.

This clone was picked up one time. The chain recombines TRBV25-1 with TRBJ1-2; 12 bases are a match to TRBD1. The CDR3 is 18 residues long. CDR1 and CDR2 from the germline V gene are MGHDK and SYGVNS. V shed 4 bases and J 4 bases; nucleotides not matched to a gene: 13. The CDR3: CASSVMSGTGGAGYGYTF. For the CDR3, the DNA is TGTGCCAGCAGTGTTATGTCCGGGACAGGGGGCGCAGGCTATGGCTACACCTTC.

J is TRBJ2-7 and V is TRBV15; possible D gene TRBD2, 5 bases. The CDR3 length is 14 residues. Germline V CDR1 and CDR2: LNHNV, YYDKDF (reference sequence). The V gene lost 3 bases and the J gene lost 6 bases, with 15 bases spanning the gap. CDR3 loop: CATSSRGSSPEQYF. The CDR3 DNA reads TGTGCCACCAGCAGTAGAGGGAGTTCGCCCGAGCAGTACTTC.

This chain uses TRBV28 with TRBJ2-1, with TRBD2 matching over 9 bases. Germline assignment: CDR1 MDHEN and CDR2 SYDVKM. The CDR3 is 17 amino acids. The trim removed 2 bases at V and 0 bases at J, leaving 5 bases unmatched. As DNA, the CDR3 is TGTGCCAGCAGTTTAACCGCTAGCGGGATCTCCTACAATGAGCAGTTCTTC. It is translated as CASSLTASGISYNEQFF.

This chain connects TRBV7-2 to TRBJ2-3, with D perhaps TRBD2 (6 bases). V was pared by 7 bases and J by 3 bases, with 17 bases between. This CDR3 region has 15 residues. The V gene's germline CDR1 is SGHTA and CDR2 FQGNSA. CDR3 residues: CASTHQSGSTDTQYF. CDR3 DNA: TGTGCCAGCACCCACCAGAGCGGGTCGACAGATACGCAGTATTTT.

The gene calls are TRBV27 and TRBJ2-7; 7 bases align to TRBD1. This CDR3 contains 13 residues. V lost 5 bases to trimming and J lost 4 bases; unmatched junction nucleotides: 5. Germline V gene sequence: CDR1 MNHEY, CDR2 SMNVEV (reference sequence). The CDR3 region has the DNA TGTGCCAGCAGTCGGGACAGCTTTTACGAGCAGTACTTC. It translates to CASSRDSFYEQYF.

This clone was seen a few times. This chain uses TRBV4-3 with TRBJ2-1; 8 nucleotides align to TRBD2. There are 19 residues in the CDR3. Germline V CDR1 and CDR2: LGHNA, YSLEER. The V and J ends lost 4 bases and 3 bases, in that order; junction bases with no gene match: 17. In DNA, the CDR3 is TGCGCCAGCAGCCTCATCCCGGGGGGTGGGACTAGTGTCTACAATGAGCAGTTCTTC. It specifies CASSLIPGGGTSVYNEQFF.

This clone was detected only once. Other DNA sequences in this specimen translate into the identical CDR3. This chain connects TRBV5-1 to TRBJ1-1, with TRBD1 identical over 7 bases. The CDR3 consists of 13 residues. The V gene end was trimmed by 2 bases and the J gene end by 3 bases; junction bases not matched to a gene: 1. The germline gives CDR1 SGHRS, CDR2 YFSETQ. In DNA form, the CDR3 reads TGCGCCAGCAGCTTCACAGGGGACACTGAAGCTTTCTTT. As protein: CASSFTGDTEAFF.

This chain connects TRBV18 to TRBJ2-1; unclear D gene. Trimming cost V 5 bases and J 8 bases, with 13 bases left between them. The CDR3 is 13 amino acids. Germline V gene lookup returns CDR1 KGHSH and CDR2 LQKENI. The DNA of the CDR3 is TGTGCCAGCTCAACGAGCGAATCCGATGAGCAGTTCTTC. This encodes CASSTSESDEQFF.

This chain uses TRBV15 with TRBJ2-5, with 9 bases fitting TRBD2. CDR3 length: 14 amino acids. CDR1 and CDR2 (germline): LNHNV, YYDKDF (reference sequence). Trimming took 4 bases from V and 1 from J; bases not matched to a gene: 1. The CDR3 sequence is CATSKGLAQETQYF. The CDR3 DNA sequence: TGTGCCACCAGCAAGGGACTAGCCCAAGAGACCCAGTACTTC.